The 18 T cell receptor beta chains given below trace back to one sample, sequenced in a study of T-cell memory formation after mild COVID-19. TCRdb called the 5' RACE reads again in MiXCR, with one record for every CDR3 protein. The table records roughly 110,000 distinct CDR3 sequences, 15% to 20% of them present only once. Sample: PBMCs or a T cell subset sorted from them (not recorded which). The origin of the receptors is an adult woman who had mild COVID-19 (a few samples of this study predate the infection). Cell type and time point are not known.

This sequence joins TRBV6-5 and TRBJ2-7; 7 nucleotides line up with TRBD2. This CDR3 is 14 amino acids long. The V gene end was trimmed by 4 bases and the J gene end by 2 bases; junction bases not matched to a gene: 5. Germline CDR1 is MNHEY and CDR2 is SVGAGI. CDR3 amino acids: CASSSGLDPYEQYF. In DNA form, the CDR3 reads TGTGCCAGCAGTTCCGGACTAGATCCCTACGAGCAGTACTTC.

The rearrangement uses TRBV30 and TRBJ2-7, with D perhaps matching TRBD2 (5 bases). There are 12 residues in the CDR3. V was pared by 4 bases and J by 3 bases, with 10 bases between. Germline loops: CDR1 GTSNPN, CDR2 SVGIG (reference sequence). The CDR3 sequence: CAWKGLSYEQYF. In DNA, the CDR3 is TGTGCCTGGAAAGGACTGAGCTACGAGCAGTACTTC. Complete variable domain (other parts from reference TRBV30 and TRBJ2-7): SQTIHQWPATLVQPVGSPLSLECTVEGTSNPNLYWYRQAAGRGLQLLFYSVGIGQISSEVPQNLSASRPQDRQFILSSKKLLLSDSGFYLCAWKGLSYEQYFGPGTRLTVT.

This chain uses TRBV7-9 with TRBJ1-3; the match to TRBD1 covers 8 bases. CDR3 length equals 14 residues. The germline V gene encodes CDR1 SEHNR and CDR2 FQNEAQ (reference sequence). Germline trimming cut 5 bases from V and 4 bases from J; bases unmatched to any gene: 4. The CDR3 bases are TGTGCCAGCAGCGGCCGGACAGGGGGAAACACCATATATTTT. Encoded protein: CASSGRTGGNTIYF.

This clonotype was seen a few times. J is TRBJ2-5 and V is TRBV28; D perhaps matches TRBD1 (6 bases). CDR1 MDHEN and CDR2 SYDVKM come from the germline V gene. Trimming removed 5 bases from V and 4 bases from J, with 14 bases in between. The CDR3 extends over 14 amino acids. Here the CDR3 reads CASSDRLVGETQYF. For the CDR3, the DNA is TGTGCCAGCAGTGACAGGCTAGTAGGAGAGACCCAGTACTTC.

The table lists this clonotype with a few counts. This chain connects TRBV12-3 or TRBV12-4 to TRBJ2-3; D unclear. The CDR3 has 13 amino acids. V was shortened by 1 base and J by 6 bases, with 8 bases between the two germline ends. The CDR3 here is CASSLGRPDTQYF. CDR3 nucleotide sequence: TGTGCCAGCAGTTTAGGACGTCCGGATACGCAGTATTTT.

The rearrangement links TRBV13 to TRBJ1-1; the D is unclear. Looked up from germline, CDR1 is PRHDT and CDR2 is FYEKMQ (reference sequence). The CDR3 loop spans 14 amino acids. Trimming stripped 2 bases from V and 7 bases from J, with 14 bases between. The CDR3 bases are TGTGCCAGCAGCTTATCGGGCAGAGACGATGAAGCTTTCTTT. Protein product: CASSLSGRDDEAFF.

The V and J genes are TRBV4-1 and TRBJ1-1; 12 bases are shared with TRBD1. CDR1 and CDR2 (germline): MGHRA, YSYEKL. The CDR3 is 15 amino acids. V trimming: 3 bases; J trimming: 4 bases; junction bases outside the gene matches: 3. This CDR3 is CASSQGQGAGTEAFF. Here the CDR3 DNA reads TGCGCCAGCAGCCAGGGACAGGGGGCGGGCACTGAAGCTTTCTTT.

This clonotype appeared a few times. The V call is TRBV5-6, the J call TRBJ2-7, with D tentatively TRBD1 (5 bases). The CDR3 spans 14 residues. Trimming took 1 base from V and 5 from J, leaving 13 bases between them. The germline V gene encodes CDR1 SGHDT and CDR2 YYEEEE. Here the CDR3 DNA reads TGTGCCAGCAGCTTGTCCCGGTGGGGCCACGAGCAGTACTTC. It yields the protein CASSLSRWGHEQYF. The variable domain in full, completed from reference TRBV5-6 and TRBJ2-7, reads DAGVTQSPTHLIKTRGQQVTLRCSPKSGHDTVSWYQQALGQGPQFIFQYYEEEERQRGNFPDRFSGHQFPNYSSELNVNALLLGDSALYLCASSLSRWGHEQYFGPGTRLTVT.

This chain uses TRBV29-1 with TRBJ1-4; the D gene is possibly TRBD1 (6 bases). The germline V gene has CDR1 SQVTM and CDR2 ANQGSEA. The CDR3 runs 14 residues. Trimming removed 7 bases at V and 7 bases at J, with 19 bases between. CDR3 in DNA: TGCAGCGCCTACCCGGGGGAAGGGGGTGAAAAACTGTTTTTT. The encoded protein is CSAYPGEGGEKLFF.

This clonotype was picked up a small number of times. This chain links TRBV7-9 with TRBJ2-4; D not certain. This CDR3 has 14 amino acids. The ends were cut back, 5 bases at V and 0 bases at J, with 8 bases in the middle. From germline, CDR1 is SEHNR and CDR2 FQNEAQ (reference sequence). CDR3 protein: CASSAQLAKNIQYF. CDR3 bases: TGTGCCAGCAGCGCACAGTTAGCCAAAAACATTCAGTACTTC. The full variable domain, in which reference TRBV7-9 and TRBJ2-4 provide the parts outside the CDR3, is DTGVSQNPRHKITKRGQNVTFRCDPISEHNRLYWYRQTLGQGPEFLTYFQNEAQLEKSRLLSDRFSAERPKGSFSTLEIQRTEQGDSAMYLCASSAQLAKNIQYFGAGTRLSVL.

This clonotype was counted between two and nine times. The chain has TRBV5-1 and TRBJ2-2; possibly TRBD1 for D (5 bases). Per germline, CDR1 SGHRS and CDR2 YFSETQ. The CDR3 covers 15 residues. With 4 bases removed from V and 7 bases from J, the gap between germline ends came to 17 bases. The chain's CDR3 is CASSPMGWGGGELFF. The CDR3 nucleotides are TGCGCCAGCAGCCCAATGGGTTGGGGCGGCGGGGAGCTGTTTTTT.

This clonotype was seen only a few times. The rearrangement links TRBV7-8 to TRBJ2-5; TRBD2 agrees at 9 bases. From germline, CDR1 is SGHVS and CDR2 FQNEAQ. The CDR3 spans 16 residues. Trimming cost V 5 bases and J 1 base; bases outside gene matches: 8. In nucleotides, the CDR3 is TGTGCCAGCAGCGGAGGACTAGCGTTAGCCCAAGAGACCCAGTACTTC. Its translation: CASSGGLALAQETQYF. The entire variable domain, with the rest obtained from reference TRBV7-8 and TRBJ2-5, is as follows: GAGVSQSPRYKVAKRGQDVALRCDPISGHVSLFWYQQALGQGPEFLTYFQNEAQLDKSGLPSDRFFAERPEGSVSTLKIQRTQQEDSAVYLCASSGGLALAQETQYFGPGTRLLVL.

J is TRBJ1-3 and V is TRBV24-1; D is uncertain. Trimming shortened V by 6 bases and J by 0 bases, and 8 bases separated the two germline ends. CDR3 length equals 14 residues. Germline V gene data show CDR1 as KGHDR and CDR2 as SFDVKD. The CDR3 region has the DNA TGTGCCACCAGTAATCCGGGCTCTGGAAACACCATATATTTT. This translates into CATSNPGSGNTIYF.

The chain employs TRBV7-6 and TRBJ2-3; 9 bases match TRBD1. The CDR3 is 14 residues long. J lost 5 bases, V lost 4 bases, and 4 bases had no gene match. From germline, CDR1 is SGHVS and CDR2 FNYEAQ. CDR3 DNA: TGTGCCAGCAGCTCTGACAGGGGGTTAGATACGCAGTATTTT. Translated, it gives CASSSDRGLDTQYF.

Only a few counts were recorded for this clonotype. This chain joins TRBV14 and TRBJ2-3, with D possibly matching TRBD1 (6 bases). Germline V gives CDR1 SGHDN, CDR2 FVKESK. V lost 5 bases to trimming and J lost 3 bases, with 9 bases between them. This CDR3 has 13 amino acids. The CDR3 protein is CASSYTGTDTQYF. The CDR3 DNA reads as TGTGCCAGCAGCTACACAGGGACAGATACGCAGTATTTT.

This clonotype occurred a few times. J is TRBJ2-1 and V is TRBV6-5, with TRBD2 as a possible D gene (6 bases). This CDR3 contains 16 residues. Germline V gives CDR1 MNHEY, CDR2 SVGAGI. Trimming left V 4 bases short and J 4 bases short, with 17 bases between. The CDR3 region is CASSLPGPGRYNEQFF. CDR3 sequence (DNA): TGTGCCAGCAGTTTGCCGGGGCCAGGGAGGTACAATGAGCAGTTCTTC.

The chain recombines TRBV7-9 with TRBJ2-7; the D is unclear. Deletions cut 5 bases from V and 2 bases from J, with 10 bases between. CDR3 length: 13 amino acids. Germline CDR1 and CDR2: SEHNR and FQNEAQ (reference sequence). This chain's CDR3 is CASSLVGTYEQYF. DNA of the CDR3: TGTGCCAGCAGCCTCGTCGGAACCTACGAGCAGTACTTC.

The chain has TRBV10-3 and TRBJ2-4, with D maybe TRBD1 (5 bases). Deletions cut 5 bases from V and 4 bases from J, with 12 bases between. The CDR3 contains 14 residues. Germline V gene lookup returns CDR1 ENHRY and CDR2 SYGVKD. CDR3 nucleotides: TGTGCCATCAGTAATACGACAGTTAAAAACATTCAGTACTTC. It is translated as CAISNTTVKNIQYF.